The clone carrying this TCR beta chain was recorded a few times. A second PCR of roughly 6 to 12 cycles used a sample-barcoded 5' primer and a J-beta primer mix. MiXCR, run by TCRdb on the 5' RACE reads, gives a single entry per CDR3 protein. The table records roughly 1,500,000 distinct CDR3 sequences, roughly 32% of them present only once. Between the trimmed V and J ends, which lost 0 bases and 2 bases, there was a span of 20 bases. The CDR3 totals 18 residues. The germline V gene has CDR1 MRHNA and CDR2 SNTAGT. Healthy Caucasian individuals from Russia aged about 6 to 95 were enrolled as donors. Total RNA was isolated from each sample in quantities of at least 5 micrograms. The data originate from a study of blood T cells in healthy people across ages.

This receptor was identified in a woman aged 25 to 39 in good health. This chain joins TRBV6-4 and TRBJ2-7, with D tentatively TRBD1 or TRBD2 (6 bases each). The sample comprised blood. The CDR3 nucleotides read TGTGCCAGCAGTGACTCGAAGGGGGACTCAGAGCGAGCCTACGAGCAGTACTTC. Translated, it gives CASSDSKGDSERAYEQYF.